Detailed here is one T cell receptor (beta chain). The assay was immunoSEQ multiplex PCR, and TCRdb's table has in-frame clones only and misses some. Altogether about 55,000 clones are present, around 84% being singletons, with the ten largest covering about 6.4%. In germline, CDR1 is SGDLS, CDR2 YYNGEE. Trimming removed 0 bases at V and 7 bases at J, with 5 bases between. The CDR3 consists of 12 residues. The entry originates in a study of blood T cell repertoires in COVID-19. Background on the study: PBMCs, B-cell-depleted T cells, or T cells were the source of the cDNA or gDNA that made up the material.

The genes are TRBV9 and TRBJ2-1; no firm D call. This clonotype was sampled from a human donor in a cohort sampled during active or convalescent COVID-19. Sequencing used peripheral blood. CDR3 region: CASSVATNEQFF. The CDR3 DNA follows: TGTGCCAGCAGCGTAGCTACGAATGAGCAGTTCTTC.